Following are 13 T cell receptor beta chains from one sample sequenced in a study of radiation and T cells in renal cell carcinoma. Produced via immunoSEQ multiplex PCR; TCRdb's table is partial and in-frame only. Of about 130,000 clones in the sample, around 85% were seen once. Time point noted: blood 2 weeks post-SBRT. Treatment: 15 Gy SBRT to primary tumor, nephrectomy 4 weeks later. The sequencing used blood, collected from a patient whose treatment included radiotherapy and nephrectomy. Source of these receptors: a man between 45 and 60 years old with renal cell carcinoma.

The V gene is TRBV30, the J gene TRBJ1-1; D gene ambiguous. Germline assignment: CDR1 GTSNPN and CDR2 SVGIG (reference sequence). The CDR3 loop spans 13 amino acids. V lost 0 bases, J lost 3 bases, and 8 bases lay in between. The CDR3 reads CAWSVEGYTEAFF. The DNA for the CDR3 is TGTGCCTGGAGTGTTGAGGGTTACACTGAAGCTTTCTTT.

The CDR3 here is CASSESFLREGEKLFF. The CDR3 DNA follows: TGTGCCAGCAGTGAAAGTTTTCTCCGGGAAGGCGAAAAACTGTTTTTT. The rearrangement uses TRBV2 and TRBJ1-4; no reliable D call. The CDR3 has 16 residues. V gave up 2 bases and J gave up 8 bases, with 18 bases separating them. Germline V lookup: CDR1 SNHLY, CDR2 FYNNEI.

The chain links TRBV28 to TRBJ2-3; D tentatively fits TRBD1 or TRBD2 (6 bases each). Germline loops: CDR1 MDHEN, CDR2 SYDVKM. The CDR3 is 14 amino acids. V lost 7 bases, J lost 1 base, and 12 bases lay in between. CDR3 in amino acids: CASKGGLRTDTQYF. Here the CDR3 DNA reads TGTGCCAGCAAGGGGGGTCTTCGCACAGATACGCAGTATTTT. Together with reference TRBV28 and TRBJ2-3, the CDR3 gives the full variable domain: DVKVTQSSRYLVKRTGEKVFLECVQDMDHENMFWYRQDPGLGLRLIYFSYDVKMKEKGDIPEGYSVSREKKERFSLILESASTNQTSMYLCASKGGLRTDTQYFGPGTRLTVL.

V gene TRBV5-1 combines with J gene TRBJ1-4; D might be TRBD1 (6 bases). Trimming removed 5 bases at V and 10 bases at J, with 18 bases between. In germline, CDR1 is SGHRS, CDR2 YFSETQ. This CDR3 comprises 14 residues. CDR3 in amino acids: CASSMGGPTGKLFF. CDR3 bases: TGCGCCAGCAGTATGGGGGGGCCTACTGGAAAACTGTTTTTT.

The chain is built from TRBV11-2 and TRBJ2-1; a possible D gene is TRBD1 (5 bases). The CDR3 has 14 residues. The V gene lost 4 bases and the J gene lost 8 bases, with 15 bases spanning the gap. CDR1 SGHAT and CDR2 FQNNGV come from the germline V gene. The CDR3 DNA reads as TGTGCCAGCAGCTATAGCCCCCAGGGCTATGAGCAGTTCTTC. This translates into CASSYSPQGYEQFF.

V and J are TRBV6-6 and TRBJ2-1, with D perhaps assigned TRBD1 or TRBD2 (5 bases each). Deletions cut 2 bases from V and 6 bases from J, with 14 bases between. The V gene's germline CDR1 is MNHNY and CDR2 SVGAGI (reference sequence). There are 15 residues in the CDR3. The CDR3 nucleotides are TGTGCCAGCAGTTACACCCGGGACCTGGGCAATGAGCAGTTCTTC. It yields the protein CASSYTRDLGNEQFF.

The chain carries TRBV5-4 and TRBJ2-1; 12 nucleotides match TRBD2. CDR1 and CDR2 (germline): SGHNT, YYREEE (reference sequence). The ends lost 1 base at V and 0 bases at J; junction bases unmatched: 5. The CDR3 spans 18 residues. CDR3 bases: TGTGCCAGCAGCTTGCGGCTAGCGGGGGGGAGCTCCTACAATGAGCAGTTCTTC. This encodes CASSLRLAGGSSYNEQFF.

This clone was seen once. The rearrangement uses TRBV7-8 and TRBJ1-2; a possible D gene is TRBD1 (6 bases). Germline CDR1 and CDR2: SGHVS and FQNEAQ. V was trimmed by 1 base and J by 5 bases, leaving 14 bases between them. The CDR3 is made up of 15 amino acids. The DNA of the CDR3 is TGTGCCAGCAGCTTAGATCGGGGAGGGGGGTATGGCTACACCTTC. Translated, it gives CASSLDRGGGYGYTF.

CDR3: CASSLPRVPYEQYF. The CDR3 bases are TGTGCCAGCAGCTTGCCGCGGGTCCCCTACGAGCAGTACTTC. V and J are TRBV5-8 and TRBJ2-7, with D possibly matching TRBD2 (5 bases). CDR3 length equals 14 residues. CDR1 is SGHTS, CDR2 YDEGEE, per germline. Trimming left V 1 base short and J 2 bases short, with 10 bases between.

The chain has TRBV23-1 and TRBJ2-7, with TRBD1 identical over 8 bases. Being an ORF, TRBV23-1 has a function that is uncertain. This CDR3 has 15 amino acids. The V segment lost 0 bases and the J segment 2 bases; nucleotides outside the gene matches: 3. The CDR3 is CASSQSDRATYEQYF. CDR3 nucleotide sequence: TGCGCCAGCAGTCAATCGGACAGGGCAACCTACGAGCAGTACTTC.

The chain carries TRBV15 and TRBJ2-1; TRBD2 matches at 11 bases. With V trimmed by 7 bases and J by 8 bases, 16 bases remained unmatched. Germline V gene sequence: CDR1 LNHNV, CDR2 YYDKDF (reference sequence). CDR3 length: 17 residues. The CDR3 DNA reads as TGTGCCACCATCCGGTATAGCGGGAGGGCCGTGTTCTATGAGCAGTTCTTC. This encodes CATIRYSGRAVFYEQFF.

V usage is TRBV28 and J usage is TRBJ1-1, with D tentatively TRBD1 (5 bases). Trimming stripped 2 bases from V and 5 bases from J, with 15 bases between. CDR1 and CDR2 from the germline V gene are MDHEN and SYDVKM. The CDR3 has 15 residues. CDR3 residues: CASSLIRGGITEAFF. The CDR3 DNA reads TGTGCCAGCAGTTTAATTAGGGGTGGAATTACTGAAGCTTTCTTT. Full variable domain (rest looked up from reference TRBV28 and TRBJ1-1): DVKVTQSSRYLVKRTGEKVFLECVQDMDHENMFWYRQDPGLGLRLIYFSYDVKMKEKGDIPEGYSVSREKKERFSLILESASTNQTSMYLCASSLIRGGITEAFFGQGTRLTVV.

The rearrangement joins TRBV9 to TRBJ2-2; no clear D gene. CDR3 length: 14 amino acids. CDR1 is SGDLS and CDR2 is YYNGEE in the germline V gene. V lost 1 base and J 6 bases, leaving 10 bases between the germline ends. The CDR3 sequence is CASSVTTGPGELFF. CDR3 bases: TGTGCCAGCAGCGTAACTACGGGTCCCGGGGAGCTGTTTTTT.